This is a list of T cell receptor beta chains from one sample in a study of T-cell reconstitution after alpha-beta-depleted transplantation in children. TCRdb re-derived calls from the PCR reads in MiXCR, one entry per CDR3 protein. The sample shows about 590,000 distinct CDR3 sequences, 13% of them seen only once. The starting material was PBMCs, mostly from graft donor cells, obtained 360 days after TCRalphabeta/CD19-depleted stem cell transplant. The source is a male patient younger than 18 who had a stem cell transplant for acute myeloid leukemia, so the T cells may come from the graft donor. CDR3s include the opening cysteine and the closing phenylalanine or tryptophan. Each record gives: clone size, V gene, D gene, CDR3 protein. The D gene is left open where the match is weak. Expanded clones are given a class, and other clones once, few, many or no size at all.

-,TRBV18,TRBD2,CATSSLAGIVQYF
-,TRBV18,-,CASSPRDSGNTIYF
-,TRBV6-2/TRBV6-3,-,CASSYGLGQGREAFF
many,TRBV27,TRBD2,CASSFWAGVGYEQYF
-,TRBV6-2/TRBV6-3,-,CASSDPPFKEPQHF
-,TRBV20-1,TRBD1,CSALKGQEFEGYTF
-,TRBV28,-,CASSKPRTRDSPLHF
few,TRBV7-6,-,CASSGTGDEQYF
few,TRBV6-2/TRBV6-3,TRBD2,CASSLPGLAWGEQYF
few,TRBV5-1,TRBD1,CASSGSGTGLSYEQYF
-,TRBV18,-,CASSPGGRDEQYF
few,TRBV19,-,CASSIDGGGANVLTF
few,TRBV28,TRBD1,CASSYSGQVIRPLF
few,TRBV21-1,-,CASSKGQSGRVHEQYF
few,TRBV11-1,-,CASSLPAGLGNEQFF
many,TRBV5-1,TRBD2,CASSLVLAGAPKETQYF
-,TRBV19,-,CASSSPGRPSYEQYF
-,TRBV3-1,-,CASSQIGTSGTGELFF
-,TRBV5-1,TRBD2,CASTLAHYNEQFF
-,TRBV6-2/TRBV6-3,-,CASSAHRINTEAFF
-,TRBV29-1,-,CSAPPGLKLSGYNEQFF
-,TRBV4-3,-,CASSQDRLREYVGELFF
many,TRBV20-1,TRBD1,CSDPSGGAFF
few,TRBV25-1,-,CASSEKGGELFF
few,TRBV7-9,TRBD2,CASRRTSGRAGEQYF
many,TRBV29-1,TRBD1,CSVTQGFNTEAFF
-,TRBV6-1,TRBD1,CASSERTGYSNQPQHF
-,TRBV24-1,-,CATSDFTGTGANVLTF
few,TRBV12-3/TRBV12-4,-,CASSFPGPLPNQPQHF
few,TRBV7-7,-,CASSLAPGVSYEQYF
few,TRBV27,TRBD2,CASSLGTSGAEQYF
-,TRBV21-1,-,CASSKARTSGSGPTGYEQYF
few,TRBV20-1,TRBD2,CSAPQSGGRFYEQYF
-,TRBV7-2,-,CASSLLERGEQYF
-,TRBV6-2/TRBV6-3,TRBD2,CASSNGVLAINTGELFF
few,TRBV12-3/TRBV12-4,TRBD2,CASSFWLAGGADTQYF
few,TRBV6-5,-,CASSYVGLLSRSGANVLTF
many,TRBV4-2,-,CASSQEKQGFLGEQFF
few,TRBV12-3/TRBV12-4,-,CASSLFGAWNTEAFF
-,TRBV7-2,TRBD1,CASSRDRVDYEQYF
few,TRBV18,-,CASSPLKVAYNEQFF
-,TRBV29-1,-,CSVEVGDEQYF
few,TRBV29-1,-,CSVEAQYNEQFF
few,TRBV29-1,-,CSVEFGVGSYEQYF
-,TRBV5-1,-,CASSLGGASSSYNEQFF
many,TRBV12-3/TRBV12-4,-,CASSSISGDNYNEQFF
-,TRBV6-2/TRBV6-3,-,CASSSDWSSYNEQFF
few,TRBV20-1,TRBD2,CSASRTGGRYEQYF
few,TRBV6-2/TRBV6-3,-,CASSYSTGLAGGSSYNEQFF
many,TRBV4-3,-,CASSQVSQGSYEQYF
-,TRBV29-1,-,CSVEDQMAARTDTQYF